The present entry profiles one T cell receptor beta chain with its context. Trimming took off 3 bases at V and 2 bases at J, with 11 bases between the two ends. The CDR3 length is 16 residues. Germline V gene lookup returns CDR1 SGHVS and CDR2 FQNEAQ. The sample belongs to a study of graft-versus-host responses after intestinal transplantation. Overall study context: Induction with anti-thymocyte globulin, then tacrolimus and steroids for around three years, was given to all recipients.

TCRdb's table, derived via immunoSEQ multiplex PCR, lists solely in-frame clones and lacks some. The sample includes over 9,000 clones, around 27% of them seen just once. Findings of the study overall: Individuals who had graft-donor T cell macrochimerism had allografts that showed high graft-versus-host to host-versus-graft clonal ratios.

The sequencing here drew on alloreactive CD4+ T cells from a mixed lymphocyte reaction culture, taken before intestinal transplant. The subset: CFSE-low proliferating T cells sorted from approximately 6-day pre-transplant mixed lymphocyte reaction (GvH or HvG direction). The TCR sequence derives from a human patient who received an intestinal transplant. This chain connects TRBV7-8 to TRBJ2-6; D remains unclear. This CDR3 reads CASSFPTFPGANVLTF. In nucleotides, the CDR3 is TGTGCCAGCAGCTTCCCGACATTCCCTGGGGCCAACGTCCTGACTTTC.